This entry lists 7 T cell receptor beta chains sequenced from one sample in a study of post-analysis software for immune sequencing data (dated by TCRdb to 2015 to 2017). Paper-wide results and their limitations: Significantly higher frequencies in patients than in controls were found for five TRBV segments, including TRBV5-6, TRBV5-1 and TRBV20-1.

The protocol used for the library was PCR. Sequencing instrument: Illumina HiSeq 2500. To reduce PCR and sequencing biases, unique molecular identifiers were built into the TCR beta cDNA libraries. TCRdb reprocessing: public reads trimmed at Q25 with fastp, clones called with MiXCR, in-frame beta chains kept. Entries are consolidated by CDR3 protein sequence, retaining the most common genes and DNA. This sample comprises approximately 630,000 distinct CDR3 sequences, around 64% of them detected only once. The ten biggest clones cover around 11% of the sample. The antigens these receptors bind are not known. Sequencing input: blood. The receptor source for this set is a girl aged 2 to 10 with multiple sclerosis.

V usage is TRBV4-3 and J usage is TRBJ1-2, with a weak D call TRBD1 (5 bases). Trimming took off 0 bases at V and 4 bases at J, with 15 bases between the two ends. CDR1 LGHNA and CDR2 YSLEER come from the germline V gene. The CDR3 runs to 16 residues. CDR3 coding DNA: TGCGCCAGCAGCCAAGATTGGGAGGGACCCAGCTATGGCTACACCTTC. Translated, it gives CASSQDWEGPSYGYTF.

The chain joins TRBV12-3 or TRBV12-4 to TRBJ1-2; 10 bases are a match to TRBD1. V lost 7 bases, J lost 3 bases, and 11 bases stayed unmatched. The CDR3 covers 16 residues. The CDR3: CASTLAGTGEHYGYTF. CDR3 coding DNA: TGTGCCAGCACCCTTGCCGGGACAGGGGAACACTATGGCTACACCTTC.

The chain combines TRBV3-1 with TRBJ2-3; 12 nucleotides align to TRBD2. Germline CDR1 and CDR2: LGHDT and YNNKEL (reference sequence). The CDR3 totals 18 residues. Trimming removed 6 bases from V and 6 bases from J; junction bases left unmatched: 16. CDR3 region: CASSRRGTSGLFRDTQYF. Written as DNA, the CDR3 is TGTGCCAGCAGTCGAAGAGGGACTAGCGGGCTGTTTAGGGATACGCAGTATTTT.

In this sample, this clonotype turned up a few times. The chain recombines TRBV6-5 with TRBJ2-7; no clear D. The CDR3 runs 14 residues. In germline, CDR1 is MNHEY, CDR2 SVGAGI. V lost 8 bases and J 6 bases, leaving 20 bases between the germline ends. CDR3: CASAKGQNTAEQYF. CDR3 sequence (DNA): TGTGCCAGCGCCAAAGGGCAAAATACAGCCGAGCAGTACTTC.

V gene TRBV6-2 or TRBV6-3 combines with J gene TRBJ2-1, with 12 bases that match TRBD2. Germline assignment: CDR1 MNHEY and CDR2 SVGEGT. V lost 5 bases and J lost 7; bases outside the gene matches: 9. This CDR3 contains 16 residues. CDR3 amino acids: CASSISGTSGWNEQFF. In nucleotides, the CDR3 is TGTGCCAGCAGTATCTCCGGGACTAGCGGGTGGAATGAGCAGTTCTTC.

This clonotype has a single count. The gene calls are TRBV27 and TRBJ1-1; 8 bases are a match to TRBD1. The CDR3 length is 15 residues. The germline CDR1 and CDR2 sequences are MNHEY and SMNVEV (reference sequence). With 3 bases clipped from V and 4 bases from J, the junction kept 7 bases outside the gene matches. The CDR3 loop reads CASSFWGQVGTEAFF. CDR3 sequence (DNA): TGTGCCAGCAGTTTTTGGGGACAGGTGGGCACTGAAGCTTTCTTT.

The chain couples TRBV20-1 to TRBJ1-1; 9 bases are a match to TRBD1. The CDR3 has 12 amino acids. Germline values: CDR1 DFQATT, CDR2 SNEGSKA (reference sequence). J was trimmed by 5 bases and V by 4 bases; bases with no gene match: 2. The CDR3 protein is CSANRGRTEAFF. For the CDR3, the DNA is TGCAGTGCTAACAGGGGGCGTACTGAAGCTTTCTTT.